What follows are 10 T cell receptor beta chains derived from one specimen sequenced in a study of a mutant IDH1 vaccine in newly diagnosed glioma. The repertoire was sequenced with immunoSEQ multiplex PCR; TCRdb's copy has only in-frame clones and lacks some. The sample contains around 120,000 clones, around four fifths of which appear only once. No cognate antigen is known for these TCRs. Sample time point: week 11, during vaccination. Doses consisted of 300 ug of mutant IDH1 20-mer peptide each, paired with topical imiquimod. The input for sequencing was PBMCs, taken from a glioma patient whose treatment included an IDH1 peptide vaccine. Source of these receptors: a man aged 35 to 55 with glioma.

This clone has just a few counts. CDR3 sequence reads: CAWSVGPNTEAFF. Here the CDR3 DNA reads TGTGCCTGGAGTGTCGGGCCGAACACTGAAGCTTTCTTT. This chain connects TRBV30 to TRBJ1-1; unclear D gene. CDR3 length: 13 residues. Per germline, CDR1 GTSNPN and CDR2 SVGIG (reference sequence). V lost 0 bases to trimming and J lost 1 base, with 6 bases between them.

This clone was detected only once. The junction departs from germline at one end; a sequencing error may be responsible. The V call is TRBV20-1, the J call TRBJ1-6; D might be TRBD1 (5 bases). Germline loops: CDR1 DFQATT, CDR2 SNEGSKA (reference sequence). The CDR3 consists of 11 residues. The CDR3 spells CSARAGTALNF. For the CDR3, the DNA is TGCAGTGCTAGGGCCGGGACGGCTTTGAACTTT.

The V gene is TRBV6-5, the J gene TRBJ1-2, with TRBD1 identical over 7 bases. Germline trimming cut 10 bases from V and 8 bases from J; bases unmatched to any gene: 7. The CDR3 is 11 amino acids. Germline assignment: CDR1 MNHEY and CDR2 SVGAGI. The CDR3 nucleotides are TGTGCCATCATACAGGGGCGCGGCTACACCTTC. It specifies CAIIQGRGYTF.

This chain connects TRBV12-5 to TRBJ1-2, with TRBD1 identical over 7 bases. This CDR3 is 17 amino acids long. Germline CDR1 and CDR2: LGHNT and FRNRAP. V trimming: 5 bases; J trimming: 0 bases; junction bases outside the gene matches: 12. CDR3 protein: CASGLYPGQRTNYGYTF. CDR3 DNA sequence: TGTGCTAGTGGTCTATACCCGGGACAGCGAACTAACTATGGCTACACCTTC.

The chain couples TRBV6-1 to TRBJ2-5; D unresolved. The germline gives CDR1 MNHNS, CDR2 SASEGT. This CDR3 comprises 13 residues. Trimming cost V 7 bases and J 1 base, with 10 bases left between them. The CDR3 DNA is TGTGCCAGCACCGTCACCCTCCAAGAGACCCAGTACTTC. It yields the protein CASTVTLQETQYF.

CDR3 nucleotide sequence: TGTGCCAGTAGTAGACTCGCGAACACCGGGGAGCTGTTTTTT. Translating gives CASSRLANTGELFF. This chain connects TRBV19 to TRBJ2-2, with unresolved D. From germline, CDR1 is LNHDA and CDR2 SQIVND (reference sequence). With 4 bases removed from V and 0 bases from J, the gap between germline ends came to 6 bases. This CDR3 region has 14 residues.

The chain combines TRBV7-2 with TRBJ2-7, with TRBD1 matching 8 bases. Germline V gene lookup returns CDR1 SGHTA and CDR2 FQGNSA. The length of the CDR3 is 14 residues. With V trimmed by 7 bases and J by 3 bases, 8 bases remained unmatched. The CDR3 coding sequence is TGTGCCAGCAATGCCGGGACAGGTCTCTACGAGCAGTACTTC. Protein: CASNAGTGLYEQYF.

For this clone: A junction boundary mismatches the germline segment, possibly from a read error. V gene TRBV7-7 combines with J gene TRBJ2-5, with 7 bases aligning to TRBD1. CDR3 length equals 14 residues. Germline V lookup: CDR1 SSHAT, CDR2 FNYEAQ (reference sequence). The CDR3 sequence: CASSLGGPKETQYF. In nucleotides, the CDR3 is TGTGCTAGCAGCTTAGGGGGCCCCAAAGAGACCCAGTACTTC.

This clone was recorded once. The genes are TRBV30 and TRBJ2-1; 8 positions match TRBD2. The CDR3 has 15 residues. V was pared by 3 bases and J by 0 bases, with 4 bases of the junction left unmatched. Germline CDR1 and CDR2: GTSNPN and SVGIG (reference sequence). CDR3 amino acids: CAWSAGTSSYNEQFF. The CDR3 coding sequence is TGTGCCTGGAGCGCTGGGACTAGCTCCTACAATGAGCAGTTCTTC.

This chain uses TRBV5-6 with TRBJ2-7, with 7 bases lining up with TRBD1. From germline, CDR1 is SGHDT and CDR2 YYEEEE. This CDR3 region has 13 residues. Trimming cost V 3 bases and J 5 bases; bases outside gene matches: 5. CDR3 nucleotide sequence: TGTGCCAGCAGCTCGTCAGACAGGGACGAGCAGTACTTC. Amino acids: CASSSSDRDEQYF.